These 10 T cell receptor beta chains share one sample of origin, sequenced in a study of identical twins. From the 5' RACE reads, TCRdb called clonotypes with MiXCR, one entry per CDR3 protein. This sample has around 480,000 distinct CDR3 sequences, with 13% to 15% found just once. These records were also assigned to another study, of yellow fever vaccine responses in identical twins.

The sequenced sample was CD4+ T cells sorted from blood. Source of these receptors: a woman aged 18-29 years in good health.

This clonotype appeared a few times. The chain links TRBV21-1 to TRBJ2-6; TRBD1, the D gene given by the table, was not confirmed from the DNA. TRBV21-1 represents a pseudogene. The CDR3 contains 18 residues. CDR3 residues: CASSKRTGGLSGANVLTF. The CDR3 nucleotides read TGTGCCAGCAGCAAACGGACAGGGGGCCTCTCTGGGGCCAACGTCCTGACTTTC.

This clonotype appeared a few times. V gene TRBV15 combines with J gene TRBJ2-4; TRBD1 is a possible D gene (5 bases). V was pared by 0 bases and J by 4 bases, with 13 bases between. Germline V lookup: CDR1 LNHNV, CDR2 YYDKDF (reference sequence). This CDR3 region has 16 residues. The CDR3 DNA reads as TGTGCCACCAGCAGAGATATGACAGATACAAAAAACATTCAGTACTTC. As protein: CATSRDMTDTKNIQYF. Filled out from reference TRBV15 and TRBJ2-4, the complete variable domain reads DAMVIQNPRYQVTQFGKPVTLSCSQTLNHNVMYWYQQKSSQAPKLLFHYYDKDFNNEADTPDNFQSRRPNTSFCFLDIRSPGLGDTAMYLCATSRDMTDTKNIQYFGAGTRLSVL.

This clonotype was picked up a small number of times. The rearrangement links TRBV27 to TRBJ2-7, with D possibly matching TRBD2 (5 bases). Trimming stripped 3 bases from V and 12 bases from J, with 15 bases between. CDR1 is MNHEY, CDR2 SMNVEV, per germline (reference sequence). The CDR3 loop spans 12 amino acids. The CDR3 spells CASSLTVGEVYF. The CDR3 nucleotides are TGTGCCAGCAGTTTGACTGTGGGAGAGGTGTACTTC.

In this sample, this clonotype turned up a few times. V and J are TRBV5-5 and TRBJ2-7, with unresolved D. The CDR3 has 13 amino acids. Germline V gene data show CDR1 as SGHKS and CDR2 as YYEKEE (reference sequence). The V end lost 1 base, the J end lost 5 bases, and 10 bases lay between the germline ends. The CDR3 coding sequence is TGTGCCAGCAGCTTGCCAGTGGGCAACGAGCAGTACTTC. Residues: CASSLPVGNEQYF.

The rearrangement joins TRBV12-3 or TRBV12-4 to TRBJ2-2, with D hard to call. V lost 6 bases, J lost 5 bases, and 10 bases lay in between. This CDR3 comprises 13 residues. CDR3: CASSSKGTGELFF. The CDR3 nucleotides are TGTGCCAGCAGCTCCAAAGGTACCGGGGAGCTGTTTTTT.

This clonotype was counted a few times. This chain uses TRBV7-2 with TRBJ1-5, with a weak D call TRBD1 (6 bases). V shed 5 bases and J shed 5 bases, with 10 bases lying between them. CDR1 SGHTA and CDR2 FQGNSA come from the germline V gene. The CDR3 has 13 amino acids. The CDR3 is CASSTQGYQPQHF. CDR3 nucleotide sequence: TGTGCCAGCAGCACACAGGGTTATCAGCCCCAGCATTTT.

In this sample, this clonotype turned up many times. V gene TRBV2 combines with J gene TRBJ2-5, with 7 bases aligning to TRBD1. Germline loops: CDR1 SNHLY, CDR2 FYNNEI. CDR3 size: 14 residues. Unmatched junction bases numbered 6, after V lost 7 bases and J lost 1 base. For the CDR3, the DNA is TGTGCCAGCAAGGTTTGGGACAGCCAAGAGACCCAGTACTTC. This translates into CASKVWDSQETQYF.

This clonotype has more than one count but fewer than ten. The chain uses TRBV18 and TRBJ2-1; the D is unclear. Trimming removed 11 bases at V and 9 bases at J, with 20 bases between. Germline V gene sequence: CDR1 KGHSH, CDR2 LQKENI. The CDR3 runs to 13 residues. The CDR3 here is CAGSPPSMGEQFF. CDR3 nucleotide sequence: TGTGCCGGATCACCACCGTCGATGGGTGAGCAGTTCTTC.

This clonotype was detected only a few times. The chain combines TRBV27 with TRBJ2-7; 7 bases are a match to TRBD1. Germline loops: CDR1 MNHEY, CDR2 SMNVEV (reference sequence). The ends lost 6 bases at V and 1 base at J; junction bases unmatched: 6. The CDR3 totals 14 residues. CDR3 in DNA: TGTGCCAGCAGGCACGGACAGGCTTCCTACGAGCAGTACTTC. This sequence encodes CASRHGQASYEQYF.

This clonotype was detected only a few times. The chain joins TRBV29-1 to TRBJ2-1; D possibly corresponds to TRBD2 (6 bases). V gave up 3 bases and J gave up 6 bases, with 6 bases separating them. The CDR3 covers 11 residues. Germline V gene lookup returns CDR1 SQVTM and CDR2 ANQGSEA. The CDR3 bases are TGCAGCGTTGACGGGGGCAATGAGCAGTTCTTC. Translated, it gives CSVDGGNEQFF.